The entry below gives a single TCR beta chain sequence along with its context. The entry originates in a study of cytomegalovirus exposure and HLA in healthy donors. Measured with immunoSEQ multiplex PCR; TCRdb has only the in-frame clones, and not every one. The data contain about 130,000 clones, roughly nine tenths of them singletons. There are 16 residues in the CDR3. V shed 4 bases and J 4 bases; nucleotides not matched to a gene: 8. Germline V lookup: CDR1 MNHNS, CDR2 SASEGT. This TCR came from a woman younger than 30 in good health and CMV-seronegative. The chain recombines TRBV6-1 with TRBJ2-7; 12 bases are shared with TRBD2. Input material: PBMCs. CDR3 region: CASSGRTSGDLYEQYF. CDR3 nucleotide sequence: TGTGCCAGCAGTGGTAGGACTAGCGGGGATCTATACGAGCAGTACTTC.